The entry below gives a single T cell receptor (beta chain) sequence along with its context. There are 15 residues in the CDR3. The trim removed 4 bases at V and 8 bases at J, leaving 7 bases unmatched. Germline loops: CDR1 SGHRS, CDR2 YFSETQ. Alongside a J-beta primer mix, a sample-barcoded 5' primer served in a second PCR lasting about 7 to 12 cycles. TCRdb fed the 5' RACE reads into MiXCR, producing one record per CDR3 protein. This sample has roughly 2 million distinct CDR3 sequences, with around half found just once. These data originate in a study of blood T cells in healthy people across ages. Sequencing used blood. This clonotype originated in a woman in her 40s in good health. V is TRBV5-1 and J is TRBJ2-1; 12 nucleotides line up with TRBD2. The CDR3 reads CASSVLAGGFYEQFF. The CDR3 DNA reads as TGCGCCAGCAGCGTTCTAGCGGGGGGGTTCTATGAGCAGTTCTTC.